These T cell receptor beta chains were read from a single sample in a study of low-dose radiotherapy and immunotherapy resistance in tumors. TCRdb re-called the reads through MiXCR, storing one row per CDR3 protein. Of 100,000 or so distinct CDR3 sequences listed, around 21% are singletons. The sequencing here drew on PBMCs, taken after low-dose radiotherapy plus immunotherapy. The receptor set was obtained from a male donor with prostate cancer. Each CDR3 is given without its conserved first and last residue. A D gene is named only where the DNA matches it firmly.

v_call	cdr3_length	j_call	d_call	cdr3_aa
TRBV5-1	12	TRBJ2-2	.	ASSIGTHTGELF
TRBV20-1	14	TRBJ2-5	TRBD2	SARDLLAGGWETQY
TRBV6-2/TRBV6-3	12	TRBJ1-1	.	ASRPRGMNTEAF
TRBV18	12	TRBJ1-1	.	ASSPQAMNTEAF
TRBV9	13	TRBJ2-1	.	ASSVIVGSGNEQF
TRBV19	13	TRBJ2-5	.	ASSILAGGEETQY
TRBV27	12	TRBJ2-7	.	ASSLRGTSYEQY
TRBV20-1	11	TRBJ2-7	.	SASGRTVYEQY
TRBV7-9	11	TRBJ2-7	TRBD1	ASSQRTGYEQY
TRBV3-1	14	TRBJ1-6	.	ASSQPDSSYNSPLH
TRBV18	14	TRBJ2-2	.	ASSPLGPEVTGELF
TRBV5-6	12	TRBJ2-2	TRBD2	ASIRGGNTGELF
TRBV6-5	12	TRBJ2-7	.	ASSYSGSPYEQY
TRBV5-1	14	TRBJ2-6	TRBD1	ASSLKGANGANVLT
TRBV29-1	11	TRBJ1-3	.	SVVKNSGNTIY
TRBV2	9	TRBJ2-7	.	ASRLGYEQY
TRBV3-1	14	TRBJ1-1	TRBD1	ASSQTLGQGSTEAF
TRBV6-2/TRBV6-3	11	TRBJ1-2	.	ASSYVQGRGYT
TRBV29-1	8	TRBJ2-1	.	SVFLNEQF
TRBV10-3	10	TRBJ2-7	.	AIRDNLYEQY
TRBV2	13	TRBJ2-6	TRBD1	ATSGGGAGANVLT
TRBV5-1	15	TRBJ2-1	.	ASSTLGFLGYYNEQF
TRBV6-1	13	TRBJ1-5	.	ASSEDRGGYQPQH
TRBV7-3	14	TRBJ2-2	.	ASSLNGGRNTGELF
TRBV6-2/TRBV6-3	13	TRBJ2-7	TRBD1	ASSWGTGIVYEQY
TRBV6-2/TRBV6-3	21	TRBJ2-4	.	ASRAVPGPGFGWLSEAKNIQY
TRBV5-1	15	TRBJ2-7	TRBD1	ASSLVSTGQGIYEQY
TRBV7-2	8	TRBJ2-1	.	ASGAGEQF
TRBV2	13	TRBJ2-3	TRBD2	ASGLMASGMDTQY
TRBV10-3	13	TRBJ2-3	.	AISDLAASTDTQY
TRBV6-1	11	TRBJ2-4	.	ASSYGGKGIQY